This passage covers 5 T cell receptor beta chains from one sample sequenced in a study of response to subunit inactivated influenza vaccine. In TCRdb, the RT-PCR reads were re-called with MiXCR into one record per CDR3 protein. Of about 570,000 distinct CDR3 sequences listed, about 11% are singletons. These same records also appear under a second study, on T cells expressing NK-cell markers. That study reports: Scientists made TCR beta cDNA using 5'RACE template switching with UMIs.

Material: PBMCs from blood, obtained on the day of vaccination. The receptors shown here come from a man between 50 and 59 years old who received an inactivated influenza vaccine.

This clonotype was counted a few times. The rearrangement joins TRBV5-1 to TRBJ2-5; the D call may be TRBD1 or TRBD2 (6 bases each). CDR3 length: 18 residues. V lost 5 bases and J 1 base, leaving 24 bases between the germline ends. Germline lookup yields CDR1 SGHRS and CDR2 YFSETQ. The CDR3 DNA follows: TGCGCCAGCAGACCAGGAAGGAATTTCGGGGGCACCCAAGAGACCCAGTACTTC. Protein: CASRPGRNFGGTQETQYF. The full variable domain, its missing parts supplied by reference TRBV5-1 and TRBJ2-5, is KAGVTQTPRYLIKTRGQQVTLSCSPISGHRSVSWYQQTPGQGLQFLFEYFSETQRNKGNFPGRFSGRQFSNSRSEMNVSTLELGDSALYLCASRPGRNFGGTQETQYFGPGTRLLVL.

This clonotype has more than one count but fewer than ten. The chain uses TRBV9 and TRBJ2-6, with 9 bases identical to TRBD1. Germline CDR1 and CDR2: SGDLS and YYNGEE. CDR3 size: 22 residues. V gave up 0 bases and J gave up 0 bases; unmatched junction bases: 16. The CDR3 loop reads CASSVVRTGVDFGASGANVLTF. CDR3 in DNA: TGTGCCAGCAGCGTAGTGAGGACAGGGGTAGATTTTGGAGCCTCTGGGGCCAACGTCCTGACTTTC.

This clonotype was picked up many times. CDR3 protein: CSVELAGGLNPYNEQFF. CDR3 nucleotides: TGCAGCGTTGAACTAGCGGGGGGGCTAAACCCCTACAATGAGCAGTTCTTC. This chain connects TRBV29-1 to TRBJ2-1, with TRBD2 matching 12 bases. V lost 2 bases to trimming and J lost 2 bases; unmatched junction nucleotides: 7. The CDR3 totals 17 residues. Germline CDR1 reads SQVTM; CDR2 reads ANQGSEA.

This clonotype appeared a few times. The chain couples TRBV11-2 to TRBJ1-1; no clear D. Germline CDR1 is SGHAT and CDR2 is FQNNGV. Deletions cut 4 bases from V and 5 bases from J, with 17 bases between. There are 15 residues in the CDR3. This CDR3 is CASSYSLSGGTEAFF. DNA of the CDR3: TGTGCCAGCAGCTACTCTTTATCGGGAGGGACTGAAGCTTTCTTT.

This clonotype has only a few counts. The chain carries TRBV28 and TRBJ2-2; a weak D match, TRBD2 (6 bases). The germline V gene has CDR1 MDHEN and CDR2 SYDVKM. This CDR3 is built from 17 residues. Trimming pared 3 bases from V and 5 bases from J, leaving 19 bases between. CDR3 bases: TGTGCCAGCAGTTTCGGTCCCCAACGGAGGGTTACCGGGGAGCTGTTTTTT. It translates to CASSFGPQRRVTGELFF.